Following are 12 T cell receptor beta chains from one sample sequenced in a study of control samples from healthy donors and cancer patients (dated by TCRdb to the early 2020s). Library preparation used the immunoSEQ multiplex PCR assay. TCRdb limited this immuneACCESS table to in-frame rearrangements with V and J called. A share of clones is missing; checked studies link under half to unresolved V genes, and the rest is unexplained. Recorded for this sample are about 120,000 clones; more than 80% of them occurred a single time. The ten largest clones represent about 40% of the sample. Sequencing was carried out using blood. The receptors were gathered from a man aged 50 to 60 in good health.

In DNA form, the CDR3 reads TGTGCCAGCACCCTAGTCGACAGCGATGGCTACACCTTC. Its translation: CASTLVDSDGYTF. The chain is built from TRBV6-6 and TRBJ1-2; TRBD1 might be the D (5 bases). Deletions cut 7 bases from V and 6 bases from J, with 15 bases between. The CDR3 length is 13 residues. Germline values: CDR1 MNHNY, CDR2 SVGAGI (reference sequence).

The chain has TRBV5-5 and TRBJ2-5; 7 bases are a match to TRBD1. Germline CDR1 is SGHKS and CDR2 is YYEKEE (reference sequence). The CDR3 totals 13 residues. With V trimmed by 4 bases and J by 5 bases, 5 bases remained unmatched. In DNA form, the CDR3 reads TGTGCCAGCAGCGCGACAGGGTACGAGACCCAGTACTTC. As protein: CASSATGYETQYF.

This clone was detected a few times. The J gene is TRBJ1-2, the V gene TRBV7-9; no clear D. Per germline, CDR1 SEHNR and CDR2 FQNEAQ (reference sequence). There are 14 residues in the CDR3. V was pared by 5 bases and J by 2 bases, with 12 bases between. CDR3 protein: CASSPSDSNYGYTF. CDR3 bases: TGTGCCAGCAGCCCTTCAGATTCCAACTATGGCTACACCTTC.

The chain couples TRBV14 to TRBJ2-7; D might be TRBD2 (6 bases). The CDR3 has 14 residues. Between the trimmed V and J ends, which lost 1 base and 7 bases, there was a span of 14 bases. CDR1 SGHDN and CDR2 FVKESK come from the germline V gene. The CDR3 nucleotides are TGTGCCAGCAGCCAAGTGGGGGGATATCGGGAGCAGTACTTC. Translation: CASSQVGGYREQYF.

The CDR3 bases are TGCGCCAGCACCGAGACAGGGGACTATGGCTACACCTTC. It specifies CASTETGDYGYTF. The genes are TRBV5-1 and TRBJ1-2; 8 nucleotides agree with TRBD1. The CDR3 consists of 13 residues. Per germline, CDR1 SGHRS and CDR2 YFSETQ. V lost 6 bases and J lost 3; bases outside the gene matches: 4.

To note about this clone: Other DNA sequences in this specimen translate into the identical CDR3. The gene calls are TRBV24-1 and TRBJ2-7; TRBD1 matches at 9 bases. Germline-derived CDR1 and CDR2 are KGHDR and SFDVKD. The CDR3 has 15 amino acids. V lost 4 bases, J lost 0 bases, and 3 bases stayed unmatched. The CDR3 sequence is CATSDGTGSSYEQYF. In DNA form, the CDR3 reads TGTGCCACCAGTGACGGGACAGGGAGCTCCTACGAGCAGTACTTC.

This clone was seen more than once but under ten times. J is TRBJ1-2 and V is TRBV12-3 or TRBV12-4; tentatively, D is TRBD1 (6 bases). Trimming removed 3 bases from V and 4 bases from J, with 9 bases in between. CDR3 length: 13 amino acids. The CDR3: CASSLGGPYGYTF. Written as DNA, the CDR3 is TGTGCCAGCAGTTTGGGGGGCCCCTATGGCTACACCTTC.

The CDR3 reads CASSLWGRTDTQYF. DNA for the CDR3: TGTGCCAGCAGTTTATGGGGGCGGACAGATACGCAGTATTTT. The chain recombines TRBV27 with TRBJ2-3, with D possibly being TRBD1 (6 bases). V shed 1 base and J shed 3 bases, with 8 bases lying between them. The CDR3 totals 14 residues. Germline V gene data show CDR1 as MNHEY and CDR2 as SMNVEV (reference sequence).

The chain links TRBV5-6 to TRBJ2-1, with D possibly matching TRBD2 (5 bases). This CDR3 has 14 amino acids. Trimming cost V 6 bases and J 8 bases, with 18 bases left between them. Germline CDR1 SGHDT, CDR2 YYEEEE. Here the CDR3 reads CASIPGNMGDEQFF. For the CDR3, the DNA is TGTGCCAGCATACCGGGGAATATGGGCGATGAGCAGTTCTTC.

The genes are TRBV12-5 and TRBJ1-1; TRBD1 agrees at 8 bases. The CDR3 runs to 15 residues. Germline trimming cut 8 bases from V and 3 bases from J; bases unmatched to any gene: 11. Germline V gene lookup returns CDR1 LGHNT and CDR2 FRNRAP. As DNA, the CDR3 is TGTGCTAGTTTAGGCGCAGGGGGCTTGGACACTGAAGCTTTCTTT. It codes for CASLGAGGLDTEAFF.

This chain links TRBV27 with TRBJ1-1; D may be TRBD1 (6 bases). Germline V gene data show CDR1 as MNHEY and CDR2 as SMNVEV (reference sequence). With 4 bases removed from V and 8 bases from J, the gap between germline ends came to 8 bases. The CDR3 consists of 11 residues. CDR3 DNA: TGTGCCAGCAGTTGGGGGCGGGAAGCTTTCTTT. Amino acid sequence: CASSWGREAFF.

This clone has a single count. The J gene is TRBJ1-6, the V gene TRBV10-3; D is perhaps TRBD1 (6 bases). The V end lost 3 bases, the J end lost 4 bases, and 13 bases lay between the germline ends. CDR1 and CDR2 from the germline V gene are ENHRY and SYGVKD. CDR3 length equals 16 residues. CDR3 coding DNA: TGTGCCATCAGTGATACAGGGTTCCATTATAATTCACCCCTCCACTTT. This codes for CAISDTGFHYNSPLHF.